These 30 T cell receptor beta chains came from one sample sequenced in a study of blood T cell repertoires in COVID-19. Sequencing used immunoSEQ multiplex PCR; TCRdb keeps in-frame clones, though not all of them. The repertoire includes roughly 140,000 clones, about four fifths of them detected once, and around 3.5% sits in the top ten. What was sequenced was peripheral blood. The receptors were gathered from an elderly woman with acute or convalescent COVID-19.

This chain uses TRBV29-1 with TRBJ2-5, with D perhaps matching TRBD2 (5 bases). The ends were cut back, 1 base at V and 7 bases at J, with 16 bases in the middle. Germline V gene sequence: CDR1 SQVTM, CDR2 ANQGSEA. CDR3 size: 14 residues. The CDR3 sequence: CSVEAGVSDVTQYF. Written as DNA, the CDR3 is TGCAGCGTTGAAGCCGGGGTGAGTGACGTGACCCAGTACTTC.

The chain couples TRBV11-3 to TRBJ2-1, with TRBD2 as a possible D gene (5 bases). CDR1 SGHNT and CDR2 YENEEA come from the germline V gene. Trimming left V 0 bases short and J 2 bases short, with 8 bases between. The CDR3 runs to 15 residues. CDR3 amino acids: CASSLDHGTYNEQFF. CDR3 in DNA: TGTGCCAGCAGCTTAGACCACGGGACCTACAATGAGCAGTTCTTC.

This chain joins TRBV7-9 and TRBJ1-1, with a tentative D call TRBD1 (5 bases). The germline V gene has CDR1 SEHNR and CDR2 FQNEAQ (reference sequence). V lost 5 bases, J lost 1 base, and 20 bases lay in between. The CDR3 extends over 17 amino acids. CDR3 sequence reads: CASSQPTRQTGNTEAFF. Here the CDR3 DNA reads TGTGCCAGCAGCCAACCCACACGACAGACCGGGAACACTGAAGCTTTCTTT.

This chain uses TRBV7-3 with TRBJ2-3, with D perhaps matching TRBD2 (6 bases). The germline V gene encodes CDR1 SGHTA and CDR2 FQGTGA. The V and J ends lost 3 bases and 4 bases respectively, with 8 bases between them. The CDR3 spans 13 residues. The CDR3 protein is CASSFGSSDTQYF. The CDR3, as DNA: TGTGCCAGCAGCTTCGGGAGTTCAGATACGCAGTATTTT.

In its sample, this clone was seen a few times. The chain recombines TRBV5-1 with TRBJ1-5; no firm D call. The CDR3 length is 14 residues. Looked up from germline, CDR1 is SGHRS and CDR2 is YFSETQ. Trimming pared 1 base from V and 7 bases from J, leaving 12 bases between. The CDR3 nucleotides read TGCGCCAGCAGCTTGTGGGCAGGCCAGCAGCCCCAGCATTTT. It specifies CASSLWAGQQPQHF.

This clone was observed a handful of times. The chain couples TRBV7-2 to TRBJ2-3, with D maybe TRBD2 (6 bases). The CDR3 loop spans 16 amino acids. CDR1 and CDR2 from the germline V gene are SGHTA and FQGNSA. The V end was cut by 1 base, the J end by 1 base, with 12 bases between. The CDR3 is CASSLGGDPGTDTQYF. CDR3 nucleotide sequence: TGTGCCAGCAGCTTAGGGGGGGATCCGGGCACAGATACGCAGTATTTT. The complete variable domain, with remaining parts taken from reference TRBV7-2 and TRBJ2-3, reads GAGVSQSPSNKVTEKGKDVELRCDPISGHTALYWYRQSLGQGLEFLIYFQGNSAPDKSGLPSDRFSAERTGGSVSTLTIQRTQQEDSAVYLCASSLGGDPGTDTQYFGPGTRLTVL.

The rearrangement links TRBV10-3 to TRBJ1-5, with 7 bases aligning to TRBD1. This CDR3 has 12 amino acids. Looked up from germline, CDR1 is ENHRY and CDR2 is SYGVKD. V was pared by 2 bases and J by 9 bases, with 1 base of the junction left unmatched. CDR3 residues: CAISEGDRPQHF. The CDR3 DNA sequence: TGTGCCATCAGTGAGGGGGACAGGCCCCAGCATTTT.

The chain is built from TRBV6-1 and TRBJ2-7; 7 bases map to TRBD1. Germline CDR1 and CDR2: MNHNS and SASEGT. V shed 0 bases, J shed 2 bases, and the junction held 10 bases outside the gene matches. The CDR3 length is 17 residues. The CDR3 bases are TGTGCCAGCAGTGAAGCCTGGGACAACAGGGGCACCTACGAGCAGTACTTC. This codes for CASSEAWDNRGTYEQYF.

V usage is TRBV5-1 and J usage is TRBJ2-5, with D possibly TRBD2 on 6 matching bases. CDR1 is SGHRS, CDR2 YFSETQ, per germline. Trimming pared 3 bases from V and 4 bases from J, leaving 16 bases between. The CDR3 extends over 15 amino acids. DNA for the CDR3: TGCGCCAGCAGCTCGGGGGATACTCAATTAGAGACCCAGTACTTC. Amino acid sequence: CASSSGDTQLETQYF.

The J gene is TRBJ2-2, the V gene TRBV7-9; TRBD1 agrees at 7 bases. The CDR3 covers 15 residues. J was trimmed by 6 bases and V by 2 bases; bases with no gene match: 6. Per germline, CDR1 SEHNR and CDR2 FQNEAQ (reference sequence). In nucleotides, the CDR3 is TGTGCCAGCAGCTTATGGGGGACAGTATCCGGGGAGCTGTTTTTT. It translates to CASSLWGTVSGELFF. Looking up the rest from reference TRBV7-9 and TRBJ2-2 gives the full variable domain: DTGVSQNPRHKITKRGQNVTFRCDPISEHNRLYWYRQTLGQGPEFLTYFQNEAQLEKSRLLSDRFSAERPKGSFSTLEIQRTEQGDSAMYLCASSLWGTVSGELFFGEGSRLTVL.

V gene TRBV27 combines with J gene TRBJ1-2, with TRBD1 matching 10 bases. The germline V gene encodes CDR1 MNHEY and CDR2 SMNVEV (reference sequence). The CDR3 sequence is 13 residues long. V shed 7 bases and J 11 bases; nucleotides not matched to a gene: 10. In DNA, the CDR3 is TGTGCCAGCAAGATCTCCGGGACAGGGGCATACACCTTC. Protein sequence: CASKISGTGAYTF.

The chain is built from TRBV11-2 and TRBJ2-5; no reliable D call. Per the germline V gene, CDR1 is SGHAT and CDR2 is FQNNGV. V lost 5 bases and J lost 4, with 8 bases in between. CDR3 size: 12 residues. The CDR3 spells CASSHGGETQYF. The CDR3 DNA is TGTGCCAGCAGCCACGGTGGAGAGACCCAGTACTTC. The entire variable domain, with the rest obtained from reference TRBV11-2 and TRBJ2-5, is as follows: EAGVAQSPRYKIIEKRQSVAFWCNPISGHATLYWYQQILGQGPKLLIQFQNNGVVDDSQLPKDRFSAERLKGVDSTLKIQPAKLEDSAVYLCASSHGGETQYFGPGTRLLVL.

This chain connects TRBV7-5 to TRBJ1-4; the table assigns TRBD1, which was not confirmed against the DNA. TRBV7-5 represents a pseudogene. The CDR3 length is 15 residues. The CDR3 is CARSTRDSVIEKLFF. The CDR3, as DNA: TGTGCCAGAAGCACCAGGGACAGTGTTATCGAAAAACTGTTTTTT.

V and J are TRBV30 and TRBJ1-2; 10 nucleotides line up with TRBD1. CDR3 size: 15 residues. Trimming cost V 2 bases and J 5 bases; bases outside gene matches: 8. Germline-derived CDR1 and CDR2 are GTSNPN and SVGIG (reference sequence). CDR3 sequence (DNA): TGTGCCTGGAGTCTCCGGGACAGGGGCGGGTATGGCTACACCTTC. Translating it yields CAWSLRDRGGYGYTF.

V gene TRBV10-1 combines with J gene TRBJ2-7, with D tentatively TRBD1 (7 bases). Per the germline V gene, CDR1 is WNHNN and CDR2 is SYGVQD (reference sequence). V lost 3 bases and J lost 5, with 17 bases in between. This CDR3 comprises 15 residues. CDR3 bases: TGCGCCAGCAGTGATTACAGGGGAGGATTCGACGAGCAGTACTTC. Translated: CASSDYRGGFDEQYF.

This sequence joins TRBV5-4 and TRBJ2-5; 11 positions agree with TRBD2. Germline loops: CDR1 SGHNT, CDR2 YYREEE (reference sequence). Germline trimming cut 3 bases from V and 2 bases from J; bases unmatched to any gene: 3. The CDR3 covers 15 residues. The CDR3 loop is CASSSGTSGQETQYF. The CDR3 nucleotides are TGTGCCAGCAGCTCCGGGACTAGCGGACAAGAGACCCAGTACTTC.

The CDR3 DNA reads as TGTGCCAGCAGACGATCGGGGTTTCCCGGGCCCGATACGCAGTATTTT. Translated: CASRRSGFPGPDTQYF. The chain uses TRBV27 and TRBJ2-3; the D gene is possibly TRBD2 (5 bases). V lost 6 bases and J lost 6, with 22 bases in between. The CDR3 covers 16 residues. CDR1 is MNHEY and CDR2 is SMNVEV in the germline V gene (reference sequence).

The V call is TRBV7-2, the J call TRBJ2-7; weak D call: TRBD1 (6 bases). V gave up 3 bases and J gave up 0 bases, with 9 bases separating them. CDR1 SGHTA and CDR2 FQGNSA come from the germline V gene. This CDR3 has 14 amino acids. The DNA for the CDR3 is TGTGCCAGCAGCTTGGGGGCGGGCTCCTACGAGCAGTACTTC. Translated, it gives CASSLGAGSYEQYF.

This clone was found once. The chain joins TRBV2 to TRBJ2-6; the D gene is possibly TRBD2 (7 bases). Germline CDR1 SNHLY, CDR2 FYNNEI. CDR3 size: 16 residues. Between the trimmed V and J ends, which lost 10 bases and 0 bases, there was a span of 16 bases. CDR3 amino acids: CATRGAANSGANVLTF. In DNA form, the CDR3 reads TGTGCCACCCGGGGGGCAGCCAACTCTGGGGCCAACGTCCTGACTTTC.

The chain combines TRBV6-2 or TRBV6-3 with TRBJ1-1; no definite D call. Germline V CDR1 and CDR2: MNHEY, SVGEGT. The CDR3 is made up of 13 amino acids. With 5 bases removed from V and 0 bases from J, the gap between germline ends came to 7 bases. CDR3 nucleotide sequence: TGTGCCAGCAGTCCCCATTTGAACACTGAAGCTTTCTTT. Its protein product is CASSPHLNTEAFF.

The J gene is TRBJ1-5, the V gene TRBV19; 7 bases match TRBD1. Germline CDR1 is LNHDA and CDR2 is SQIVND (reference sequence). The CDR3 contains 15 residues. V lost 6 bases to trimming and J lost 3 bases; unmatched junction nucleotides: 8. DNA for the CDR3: TGTGCCAGTAGCCTCCGGGACAGCCTCAATCAGCCCCAGCATTTT. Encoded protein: CASSLRDSLNQPQHF.

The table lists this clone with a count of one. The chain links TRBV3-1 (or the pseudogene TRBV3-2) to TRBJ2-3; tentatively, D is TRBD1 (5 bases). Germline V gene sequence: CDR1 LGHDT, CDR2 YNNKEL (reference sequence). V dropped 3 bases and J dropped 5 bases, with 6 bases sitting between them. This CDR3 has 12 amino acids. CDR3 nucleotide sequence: TGTGCCAGCAGCCACAGGGTAGATACGCAGTATTTT. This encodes CASSHRVDTQYF.

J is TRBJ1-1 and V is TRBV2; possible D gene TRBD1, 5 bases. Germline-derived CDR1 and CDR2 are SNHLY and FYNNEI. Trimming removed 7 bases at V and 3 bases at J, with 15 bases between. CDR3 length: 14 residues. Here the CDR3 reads CASNEGEGDTEAFF. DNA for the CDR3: TGTGCCAGCAACGAAGGAGAAGGGGACACTGAAGCTTTCTTT. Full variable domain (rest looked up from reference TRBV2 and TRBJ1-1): EPEVTQTPSHQVTQMGQEVILRCVPISNHLYFYWYRQILGQKVEFLVSFYNNEISEKSEIFDDQFSVERPDGSNFTLKIRSTKLEDSAMYFCASNEGEGDTEAFFGQGTRLTVV.

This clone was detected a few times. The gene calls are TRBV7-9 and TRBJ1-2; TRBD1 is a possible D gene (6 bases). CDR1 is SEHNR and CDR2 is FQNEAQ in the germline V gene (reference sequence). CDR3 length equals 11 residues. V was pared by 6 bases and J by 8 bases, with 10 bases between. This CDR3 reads CASRRDRGYTF. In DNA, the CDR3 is TGTGCCAGCAGAAGAGACAGGGGCTACACCTTC.

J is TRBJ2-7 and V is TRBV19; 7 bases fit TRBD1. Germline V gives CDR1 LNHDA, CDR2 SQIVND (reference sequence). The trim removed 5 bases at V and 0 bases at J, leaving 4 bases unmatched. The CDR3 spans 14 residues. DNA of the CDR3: TGTGCCAGTAGTGAGGGGGACAGCTCCTACGAGCAGTACTTC. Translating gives CASSEGDSSYEQYF.

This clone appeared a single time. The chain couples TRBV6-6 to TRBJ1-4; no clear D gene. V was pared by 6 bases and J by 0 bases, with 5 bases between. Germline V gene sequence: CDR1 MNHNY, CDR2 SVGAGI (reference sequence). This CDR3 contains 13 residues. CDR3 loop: CASRASTNEKLFF. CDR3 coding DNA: TGTGCCAGCAGAGCCTCAACTAATGAAAAACTGTTTTTT.

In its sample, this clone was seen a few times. CDR3 sequence: CASSFERITDTQYF. The CDR3, as DNA: TGTGCCAGCAGCTTCGAGCGGATCACAGATACGCAGTATTTT. This chain connects TRBV5-6 to TRBJ2-3, with D possibly TRBD2 on 5 matching bases. CDR3 length: 14 amino acids. CDR1 and CDR2 (germline): SGHDT, YYEEEE. Trimming took 2 bases from V and 2 from J, leaving 9 bases between them.

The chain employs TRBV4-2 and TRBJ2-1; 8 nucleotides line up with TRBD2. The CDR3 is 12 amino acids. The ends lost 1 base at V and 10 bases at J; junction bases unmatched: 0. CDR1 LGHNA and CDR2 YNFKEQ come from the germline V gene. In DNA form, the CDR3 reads TGTGCCAGCAGCCAAGTAGCGGGAGAGCAGTTCTTC. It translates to CASSQVAGEQFF.

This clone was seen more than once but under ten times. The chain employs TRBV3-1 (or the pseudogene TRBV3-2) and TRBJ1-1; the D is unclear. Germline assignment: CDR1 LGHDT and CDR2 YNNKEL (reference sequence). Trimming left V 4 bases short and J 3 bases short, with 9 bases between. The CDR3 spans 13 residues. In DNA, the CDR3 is TGTGCCAGCAGCCGCCGGGAGGACACTGAAGCTTTCTTT. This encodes CASSRREDTEAFF.

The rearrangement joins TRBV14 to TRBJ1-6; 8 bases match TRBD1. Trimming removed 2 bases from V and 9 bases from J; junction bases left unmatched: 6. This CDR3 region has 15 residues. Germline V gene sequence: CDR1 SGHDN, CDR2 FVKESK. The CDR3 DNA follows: TGTGCCAGCAGCCAATTTGGACAGGGAATTTCACCCCTCCACTTT. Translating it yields CASSQFGQGISPLHF.